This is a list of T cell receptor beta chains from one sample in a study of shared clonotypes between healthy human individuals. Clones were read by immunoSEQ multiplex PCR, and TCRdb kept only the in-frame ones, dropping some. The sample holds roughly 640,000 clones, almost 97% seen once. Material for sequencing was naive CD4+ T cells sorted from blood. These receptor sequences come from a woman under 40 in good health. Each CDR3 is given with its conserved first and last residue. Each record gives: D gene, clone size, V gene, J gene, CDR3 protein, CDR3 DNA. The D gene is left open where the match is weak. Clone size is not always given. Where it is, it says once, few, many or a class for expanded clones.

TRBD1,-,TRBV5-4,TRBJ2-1,CASTQTGRSYNEQFF,TGTGCCAGCACCCAGACAGGGCGTTCCTACAATGAGCAGTTCTTC
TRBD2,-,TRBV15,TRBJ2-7,CATSRDFVRPATSGIKSEQYF,TGTGCCACCAGCAGAGATTTCGTTCGCCCGGCGACTAGCGGGATCAAGAGCGAGCAGTACTTC
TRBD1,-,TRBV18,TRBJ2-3,CASSPQDPGQGDTQYF,TGTGCCAGCTCACCACAAGACCCGGGACAGGGGGATACGCAGTATTTT
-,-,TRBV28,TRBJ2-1,CATGTGVFYNEQFF,TGTGCCACCGGGACGGGCGTCTTTTACAATGAGCAGTTCTTC
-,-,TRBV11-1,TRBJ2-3,CASSPRLTYSTDTQYF,TGTGCCAGCAGCCCTCGATTGACCTATAGCACAGATACGCAGTATTTT
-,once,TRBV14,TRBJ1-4,CASSQISLATNEKLFF,TGTGCCAGCAGCCAAATAAGTTTGGCAACTAATGAAAAACTGTTTTTT
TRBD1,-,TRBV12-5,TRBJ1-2,CASGLVLATGKSIYGYTF,TGTGCTAGTGGTTTGGTACTAGCGACAGGGAAGTCCATTTATGGCTACACCTTC
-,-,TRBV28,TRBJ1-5,CASSPQRGDDHF,TGTGCCAGCAGTCCCCAACGAGGGGACGATCATTTT
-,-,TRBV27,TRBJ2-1,CASSAPGGRTPYNEQFF,TGTGCCAGCAGTGCCCCCGGTGGGCGGACCCCCTACAATGAGCAGTTCTTC
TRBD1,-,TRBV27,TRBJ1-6,CASGPRQGGSPLHF,TGTGCCAGCGGCCCCAGACAGGGGGGGTCACCCCTCCACTTT
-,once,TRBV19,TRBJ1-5,CASFSGLSNQPQHF,TGTGCCAGTTTTTCAGGGCTCAGCAATCAGCCCCAGCATTTT
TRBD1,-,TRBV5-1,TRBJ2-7,CASSLVIDRGRNEQYF,TGCGCCAGCAGCTTGGTGATTGACAGGGGGCGTAACGAGCAGTACTTC
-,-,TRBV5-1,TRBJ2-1,CASSLGAANEQFF,TGCGCCAGCAGCTTGGGAGCAGCCAATGAGCAGTTCTTC
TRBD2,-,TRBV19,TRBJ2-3,CASSFLAGDTDTQYF,TGTGCCAGTAGTTTTCTAGCGGGAGACACAGATACGCAGTATTTT
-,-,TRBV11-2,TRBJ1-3,CASSRGGPRGNTIYF,TGTGCCAGCAGCCGCGGTGGGCCTCGGGGAAACACCATATATTTT
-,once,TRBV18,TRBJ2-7,CASSPRDGSYEQYF,TGTGCCAGCTCACCAAGGGACGGATCCTACGAGCAGTACTTC
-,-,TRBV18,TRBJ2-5,CASSRDAPPQETQYF,TGTGCCAGCTCACGCGATGCGCCCCCCCAGGAGACCCAGTACTTC
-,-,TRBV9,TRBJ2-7,CASSVGRGSYEQYF,TGTGCCAGCAGCGTAGGCCGGGGAAGCTACGAGCAGTACTTC
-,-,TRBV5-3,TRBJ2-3,CARSFLDWGSTDTQYF,TGTGCCAGAAGCTTCCTTGACTGGGGGAGCACAGATACGCAGTATTTT
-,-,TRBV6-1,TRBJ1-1,CASSELAGRNTEAFF,TGTGCCAGCAGTGAATTAGCAGGGAGGAACACTGAAGCTTTCTTT
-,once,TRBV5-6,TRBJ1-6,CASSRGRGKNSPLHF,TGTGCCAGCAGCAGGGGACGGGGAAAAAATTCACCCCTCCACTTT
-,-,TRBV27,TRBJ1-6,CASSISGQHNSPLHF,TGTGCCAGCAGCATCTCCGGGCAGCATAATTCACCCCTCCACTTT
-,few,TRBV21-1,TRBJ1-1,CASSKGRVGTEAFF,TGTGCCAGCAGCAAAGGGCGGGTTGGCACTGAAGCTTTCTTT
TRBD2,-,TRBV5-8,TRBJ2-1,CASSQGLARTAYNEQFF,TGTGCCAGCAGCCAAGGACTAGCGAGAACCGCCTACAATGAGCAGTTCTTC
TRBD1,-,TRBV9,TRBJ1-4,CASSVAAQGVTNEKLFF,TGTGCCAGCAGCGTAGCCGCCCAGGGGGTTACTAATGAAAAACTGTTTTTT
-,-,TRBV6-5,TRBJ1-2,CASSYLRGGNYGYTF,TGTGCCAGCAGTTATCTGAGGGGAGGGAACTATGGCTACACCTTC
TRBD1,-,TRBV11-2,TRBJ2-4,CASSGQGAGKNIQYF,TGTGCCAGCAGCGGCCAGGGGGCTGGCAAAAACATTCAGTACTTC
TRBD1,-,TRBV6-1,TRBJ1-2,CASRRGQGSDYGYTF,TGTGCCAGCAGGAGGGGACAGGGATCGGACTATGGCTACACCTTC
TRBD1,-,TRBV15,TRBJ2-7,CATSRDGTGSYEQYF,TGTGCCACCAGCAGAGACGGGACAGGTTCCTACGAGCAGTACTTC